Shown below are 23 T cell receptor beta chains from a single sample sequenced in a study of blood T cell repertoires in COVID-19. Assay used: immunoSEQ multiplex PCR; TCRdb lists only in-frame clones, some missing. The sample has tens of thousands of clones, 86% seen once; the top ten hold 1.3%. The specimen sequenced was peripheral blood. Receptors originate from a woman at least 80 years old with acute or convalescent COVID-19.

The V gene is TRBV10-1, the J gene TRBJ2-3; D ambiguous. Germline V gene lookup returns CDR1 WNHNN and CDR2 SYGVQD (reference sequence). The CDR3 has 11 residues. Trimming cost V 4 bases and J 6 bases, with 5 bases left between them. CDR3 DNA sequence: TGCGCCAGCAGTGTCAGGGATACGCAGTATTTT. Protein: CASSVRDTQYF.

The chain uses TRBV5-1 and TRBJ2-2; 7 nucleotides match TRBD2. This CDR3 has 16 residues. Germline CDR1 and CDR2: SGHRS and YFSETQ. V was pared by 3 bases and J by 3 bases, with 8 bases of the junction left unmatched. This CDR3 is CASSSRWGGDTGELFF. CDR3 coding DNA: TGCGCCAGCAGCTCGCGGTGGGGGGGTGACACCGGGGAGCTGTTTTTT. The entire variable domain, with the rest obtained from reference TRBV5-1 and TRBJ2-2, is as follows: KAGVTQTPRYLIKTRGQQVTLSCSPISGHRSVSWYQQTPGQGLQFLFEYFSETQRNKGNFPGRFSGRQFSNSRSEMNVSTLELGDSALYLCASSSRWGGDTGELFFGEGSRLTVL.

The CDR3 spells CASSFERVTEAFF. The DNA for the CDR3 is TGTGCCAGCAGCTTTGAAAGAGTTACTGAAGCTTTCTTT. V gene TRBV11-2 combines with J gene TRBJ1-1; D is ambiguous. The germline V and J ends were trimmed by 3 bases and 5 bases, with 10 bases remaining between them. This CDR3 has 13 amino acids. In germline, CDR1 is SGHAT, CDR2 FQNNGV.

The rearrangement uses TRBV30 and TRBJ2-3; D possibly corresponds to TRBD1 (5 bases). In germline, CDR1 is GTSNPN, CDR2 SVGIG (reference sequence). The ends were cut back, 3 bases at V and 9 bases at J, with 16 bases in the middle. This CDR3 contains 13 residues. CDR3 DNA: TGTGCCTGGAGCCCAGGACATTCACAAACGCAGTATTTT. Residues: CAWSPGHSQTQYF. The full variable domain, in which reference TRBV30 and TRBJ2-3 provide the parts outside the CDR3, is SQTIHQWPATLVQPVGSPLSLECTVEGTSNPNLYWYRQAAGRGLQLLFYSVGIGQISSEVPQNLSASRPQDRQFILSSKKLLLSDSGFYLCAWSPGHSQTQYFGPGTRLTVL.

The chain recombines TRBV10-3 with TRBJ1-5; the D gene is possibly TRBD1 (5 bases). The CDR3 consists of 16 residues. Deletions cut 3 bases from V and 4 bases from J, with 16 bases between. Germline CDR1 and CDR2: ENHRY and SYGVKD. CDR3 sequence reads: CAISDRDSRTNQPQHF. The CDR3 region has the DNA TGTGCCATCAGTGACCGCGACAGCCGGACAAATCAGCCCCAGCATTTT.

This chain uses TRBV30 with TRBJ1-2; D unresolved. Trimming cost V 2 bases and J 1 base, with 11 bases left between them. Germline V lookup: CDR1 GTSNPN, CDR2 SVGIG (reference sequence). This CDR3 region has 14 residues. DNA of the CDR3: TGTGCCTGGAGTCGGGAAGGTCTTAACTATGGCTACACCTTC. Translation: CAWSREGLNYGYTF.

The rearrangement links TRBV5-6 to TRBJ1-2, with 7 nucleotides matching TRBD1. CDR1 and CDR2 (germline): SGHDT, YYEEEE. The CDR3 length is 17 residues. After removal of 3 bases from V and 4 bases from J, the junction contained 15 bases not matched to a gene. The chain's CDR3 is CASSSTQGDLRFYGYTF. Here the CDR3 DNA reads TGTGCCAGCAGCTCTACTCAGGGGGACCTCCGTTTCTATGGCTACACCTTC.

The V gene is TRBV28, the J gene TRBJ2-1; possible D gene TRBD2, 6 bases. Per germline, CDR1 MDHEN and CDR2 SYDVKM. The CDR3 consists of 13 residues. V shed 7 bases and J shed 6 bases, with 13 bases lying between them. The CDR3 protein is CASKVGTRNEQFF. The CDR3 DNA sequence: TGTGCCAGCAAAGTTGGGACTCGCAATGAGCAGTTCTTC.

The chain links TRBV9 to TRBJ2-3; D may be TRBD2 (6 bases). Looked up from germline, CDR1 is SGDLS and CDR2 is YYNGEE. The CDR3 is made up of 15 amino acids. Trimming stripped 4 bases from V and 0 bases from J, with 12 bases between. The CDR3 nucleotides are TGTGCCAGCAGCTCATCCGGGACTAGCACAGATACGCAGTATTTT. Its protein is CASSSSGTSTDTQYF.

The rearrangement uses TRBV5-6 and TRBJ1-2; a weak D match, TRBD1 (5 bases). CDR3 length: 14 residues. V was pared by 4 bases and J by 8 bases, with 18 bases between. Germline CDR1 SGHDT, CDR2 YYEEEE. The DNA of the CDR3 is TGTGCCAGCAGCCAACCGGGGGGTCCGCCGGGCTACACCTTC. As protein: CASSQPGGPPGYTF.

The rearrangement uses TRBV3-1 (or the pseudogene TRBV3-2) and TRBJ2-5; D might be TRBD2 (6 bases). The CDR3 runs 15 residues. The V end lost 3 bases, the J end lost 1 base, and 12 bases lay between the germline ends. CDR1 LGHDT and CDR2 YNNKEL come from the germline V gene (reference sequence). CDR3 loop: CASSQGTGSQETQYF. The CDR3 DNA reads TGTGCCAGCAGCCAGGGAACCGGGAGCCAAGAGACCCAGTACTTC.

The rearrangement joins TRBV5-5 to TRBJ1-6, with D perhaps matching TRBD1 (6 bases). V was trimmed by 0 bases and J by 10 bases, leaving 17 bases between them. The CDR3 has 16 residues. Germline loops: CDR1 SGHKS, CDR2 YYEKEE (reference sequence). CDR3: CASSLEYYREYSPLHF. CDR3 nucleotide sequence: TGTGCCAGCAGCTTGGAATACTACAGGGAGTACTCACCCCTCCACTTT.

The chain links TRBV4-1 to TRBJ1-1; maybe TRBD1 (6 bases). The germline CDR1 and CDR2 sequences are MGHRA and YSYEKL. This CDR3 is 15 amino acids long. Trimming left V 4 bases short and J 1 base short, with 13 bases between. CDR3 in amino acids: CASSPPGRGNTEAFF. CDR3 DNA sequence: TGCGCCAGCAGCCCCCCCGGCAGGGGGAACACTGAAGCTTTCTTT.

This clone was recorded a few times. J is TRBJ1-5 and V is TRBV2; TRBD1 agrees at 7 bases. J lost 3 bases, V lost 4 bases, and 9 bases had no gene match. There are 16 residues in the CDR3. CDR1 and CDR2 (germline): SNHLY, FYNNEI. The CDR3 here is CASSVEGRGNNQPQHF. CDR3 DNA: TGTGCCAGCAGTGTGGAGGGCAGGGGGAACAATCAGCCCCAGCATTTT.

The chain links TRBV4-1 to TRBJ2-1; TRBD2 matches at 10 bases. Germline CDR1 MGHRA, CDR2 YSYEKL. V trimming: 3 bases; J trimming: 2 bases; junction bases outside the gene matches: 4. The CDR3 contains 16 residues. The CDR3: CASSQGTSATYNEQFF. The CDR3 nucleotides read TGCGCCAGCAGCCAGGGGACTAGCGCTACCTACAATGAGCAGTTCTTC.

The J gene is TRBJ1-6, the V gene TRBV6-5, with 7 bases aligning to TRBD1. This CDR3 has 14 residues. Trimming took 5 bases from V and 4 from J; bases not matched to a gene: 2. Germline V lookup: CDR1 MNHEY, CDR2 SVGAGI. CDR3 in amino acids: CASSPGQYNSPLHF. The CDR3 DNA reads as TGTGCCAGCAGTCCGGGACAGTATAATTCACCCCTCCACTTT.

The rearrangement links TRBV3-1 (or the pseudogene TRBV3-2) to TRBJ1-3; TRBD1 matches 8 bases. Germline CDR1 is LGHDT and CDR2 is YNNKEL (reference sequence). This CDR3 spans 16 amino acids. Trimming took 2 bases from V and 3 from J; bases not matched to a gene: 6. The CDR3 DNA is TGTGCCAGCAGCCAACGGACAGGGATTTTTGGAAACACCATATATTTT. This translates into CASSQRTGIFGNTIYF.

This clone was seen a few times. This chain connects TRBV19 to TRBJ2-7; 9 bases agree with TRBD1. The CDR3 sequence is 13 residues long. With V trimmed by 3 bases and J by 3 bases, 0 bases remained unmatched. The V gene's germline CDR1 is LNHDA and CDR2 SQIVND (reference sequence). CDR3 region: CASSMGQGYEQYF. CDR3 bases: TGTGCCAGTAGTATGGGACAGGGCTACGAGCAGTACTTC.

V and J are TRBV6-6 and TRBJ1-5; the D gene is possibly TRBD1 (5 bases). Germline assignment: CDR1 MNHNY and CDR2 SVGAGI (reference sequence). The CDR3 runs to 15 residues. The ends were cut back, 10 bases at V and 1 base at J, with 17 bases in the middle. This CDR3 reads CATGEGQTSNQPQHF. The CDR3 DNA reads TGTGCCACCGGGGAGGGGCAAACAAGCAATCAGCCCCAGCATTTT.

V and J are TRBV3-1 (or the pseudogene TRBV3-2) and TRBJ2-7; a weak D match, TRBD2 (5 bases). The CDR3 contains 14 residues. The ends were cut back, 4 bases at V and 0 bases at J, with 10 bases in the middle. Looked up from germline, CDR1 is LGHDT and CDR2 is YNNKEL (reference sequence). CDR3 nucleotide sequence: TGTGCCAGCAGCCGAGGGATAAGCTCCTACGAGCAGTACTTC. This translates into CASSRGISSYEQYF.

This clone was counted a few times. V is TRBV28 and J is TRBJ2-3; 7 nucleotides match TRBD2. The CDR3 has 15 amino acids. Germline CDR1 is MDHEN and CDR2 is SYDVKM. The V gene end was trimmed by 6 bases and the J gene end by 6 bases; junction bases not matched to a gene: 12. Here the CDR3 DNA reads TGTGCCAGCAGGTCTAGCGGCCCGGGAAGGGATACGCAGTATTTT. It codes for CASRSSGPGRDTQYF.

The chain links TRBV7-9 to TRBJ1-6; D is undetermined. Trimming stripped 5 bases from V and 10 bases from J, with 12 bases between. CDR3 size: 13 residues. The germline gives CDR1 SEHNR, CDR2 FQNEAQ (reference sequence). CDR3 region: CASSPIAGSPLHF. CDR3 coding DNA: TGTGCCAGCAGCCCCATAGCCGGATCACCCCTCCACTTT. Variable domain in full (rest from reference TRBV7-9 and TRBJ1-6): DTGVSQNPRHKITKRGQNVTFRCDPISEHNRLYWYRQTLGQGPEFLTYFQNEAQLEKSRLLSDRFSAERPKGSFSTLEIQRTEQGDSAMYLCASSPIAGSPLHFGNGTRLTVT.

The V gene is TRBV5-1, the J gene TRBJ2-1, with 8 bases identical to TRBD1. This CDR3 has 15 residues. V shed 2 bases and J 7 bases; nucleotides not matched to a gene: 8. Germline assignment: CDR1 SGHRS and CDR2 YFSETQ. In DNA, the CDR3 is TGCGCCAGCAGCTTCTATGGACAGGGAAAAAATGAGCAGTTCTTC. This sequence encodes CASSFYGQGKNEQFF.